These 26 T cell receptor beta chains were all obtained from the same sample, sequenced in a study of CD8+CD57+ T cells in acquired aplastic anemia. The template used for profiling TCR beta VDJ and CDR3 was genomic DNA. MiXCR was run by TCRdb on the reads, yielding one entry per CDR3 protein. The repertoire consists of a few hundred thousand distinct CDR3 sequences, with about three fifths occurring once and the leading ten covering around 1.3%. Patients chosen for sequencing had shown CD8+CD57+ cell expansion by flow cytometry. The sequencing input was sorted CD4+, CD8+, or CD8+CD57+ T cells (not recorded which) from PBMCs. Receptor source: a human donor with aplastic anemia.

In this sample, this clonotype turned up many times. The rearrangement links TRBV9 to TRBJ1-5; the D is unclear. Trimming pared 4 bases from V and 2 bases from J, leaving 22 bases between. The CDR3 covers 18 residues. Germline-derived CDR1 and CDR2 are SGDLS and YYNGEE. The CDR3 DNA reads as TGTGCCAGCAGCACTTGCCTCAAATCCAATCGGGGCAATCAGCCCCAGCATTTT. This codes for CASSTCLKSNRGNQPQHF.

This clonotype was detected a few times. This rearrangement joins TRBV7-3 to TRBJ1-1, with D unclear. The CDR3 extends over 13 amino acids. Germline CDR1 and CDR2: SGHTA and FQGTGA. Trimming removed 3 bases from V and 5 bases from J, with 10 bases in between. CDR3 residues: CASSFNGDTEAFF. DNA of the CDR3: TGTGCCAGCAGCTTTAATGGAGATACTGAAGCTTTCTTT.

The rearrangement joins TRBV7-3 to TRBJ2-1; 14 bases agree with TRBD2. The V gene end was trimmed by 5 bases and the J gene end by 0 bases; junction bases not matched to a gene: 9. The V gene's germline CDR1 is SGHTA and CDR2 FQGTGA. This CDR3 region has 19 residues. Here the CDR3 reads CASSQGTSGSLSSYNEQFF. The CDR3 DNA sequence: TGTGCCAGCAGCCAAGGGACTAGCGGGAGTCTTAGCTCCTACAATGAGCAGTTCTTC.

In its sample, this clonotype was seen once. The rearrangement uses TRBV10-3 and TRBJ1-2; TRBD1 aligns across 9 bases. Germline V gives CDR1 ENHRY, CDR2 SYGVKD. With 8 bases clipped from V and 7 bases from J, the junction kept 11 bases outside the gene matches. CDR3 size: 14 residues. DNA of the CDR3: TGTGCCATCGGGACTAGCGGGACAGGGTCTGGCTACACCTTC. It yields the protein CAIGTSGTGSGYTF.

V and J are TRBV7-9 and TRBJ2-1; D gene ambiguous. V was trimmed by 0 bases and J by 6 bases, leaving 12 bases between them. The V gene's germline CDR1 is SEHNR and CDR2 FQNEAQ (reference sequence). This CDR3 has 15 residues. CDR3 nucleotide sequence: TGTGCCAGCAGCTTAGCGGCTTATCGATCCAATGAGCAGTTCTTC. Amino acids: CASSLAAYRSNEQFF.

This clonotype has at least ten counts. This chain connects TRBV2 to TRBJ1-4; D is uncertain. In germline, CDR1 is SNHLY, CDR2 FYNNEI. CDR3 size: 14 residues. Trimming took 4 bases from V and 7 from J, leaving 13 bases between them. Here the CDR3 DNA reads TGTGCCAGCAGTGCAACAAGGGATGGTGAAAAACTGTTTTTT. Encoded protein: CASSATRDGEKLFF.

The CDR3 loop is CASSFAGTEDNSPLHF. The CDR3 bases are TGTGCCAGCTCATTCGCCGGGACAGAGGATAATTCACCCCTCCACTTT. The rearrangement joins TRBV2 to TRBJ1-6; 7 nucleotides match TRBD1. The CDR3 totals 16 residues. V lost 8 bases, J lost 5 bases, and 12 bases stayed unmatched. Germline loops: CDR1 SNHLY, CDR2 FYNNEI.

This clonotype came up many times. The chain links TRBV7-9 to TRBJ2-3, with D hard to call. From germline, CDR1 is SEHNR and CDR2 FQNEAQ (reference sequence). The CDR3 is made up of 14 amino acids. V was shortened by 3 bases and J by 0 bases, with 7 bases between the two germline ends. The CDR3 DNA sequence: TGTGCCAGCAGCTTCCGCGTGAGCACAGATACGCAGTATTTT. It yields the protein CASSFRVSTDTQYF.

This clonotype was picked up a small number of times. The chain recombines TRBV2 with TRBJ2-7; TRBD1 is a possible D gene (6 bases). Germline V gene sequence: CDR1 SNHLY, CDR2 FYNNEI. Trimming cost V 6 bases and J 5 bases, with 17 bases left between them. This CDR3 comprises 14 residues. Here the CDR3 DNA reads TGTGCCAGCAGGAGCGGCCGCCAGGGGAACGAGCAGTACTTC. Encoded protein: CASRSGRQGNEQYF.

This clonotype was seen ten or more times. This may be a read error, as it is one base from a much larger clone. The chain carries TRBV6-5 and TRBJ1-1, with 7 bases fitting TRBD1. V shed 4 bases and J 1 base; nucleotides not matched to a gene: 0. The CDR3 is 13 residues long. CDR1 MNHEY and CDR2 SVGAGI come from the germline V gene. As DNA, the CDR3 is TGTGCCAGCAGTTGGGACAGGAACACTGAAGCTTTCTTT. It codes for CASSWDRNTEAFF.

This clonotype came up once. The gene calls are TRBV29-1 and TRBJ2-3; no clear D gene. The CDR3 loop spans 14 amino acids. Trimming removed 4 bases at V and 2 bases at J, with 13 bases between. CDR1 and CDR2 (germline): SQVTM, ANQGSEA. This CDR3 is CSVANPYLTDTQYF. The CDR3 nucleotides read TGCAGCGTTGCCAACCCGTACCTCACAGATACGCAGTATTTT.

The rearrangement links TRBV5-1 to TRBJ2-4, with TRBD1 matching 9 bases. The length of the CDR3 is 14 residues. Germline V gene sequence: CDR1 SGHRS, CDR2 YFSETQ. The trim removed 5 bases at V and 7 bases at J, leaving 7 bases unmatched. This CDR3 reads CASRPGTGSNIQYF. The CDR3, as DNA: TGCGCCAGCAGGCCCGGGACAGGGTCGAACATTCAGTACTTC. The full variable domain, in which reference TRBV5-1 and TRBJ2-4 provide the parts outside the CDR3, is KAGVTQTPRYLIKTRGQQVTLSCSPISGHRSVSWYQQTPGQGLQFLFEYFSETQRNKGNFPGRFSGRQFSNSRSEMNVSTLELGDSALYLCASRPGTGSNIQYFGAGTRLSVL.

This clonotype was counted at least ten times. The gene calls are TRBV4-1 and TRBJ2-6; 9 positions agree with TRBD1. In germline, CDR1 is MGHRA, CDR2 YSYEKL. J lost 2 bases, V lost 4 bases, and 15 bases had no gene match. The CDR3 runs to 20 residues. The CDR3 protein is CASSLISGDRASTGANVLTF. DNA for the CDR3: TGCGCCAGCAGCCTCATCTCGGGGGACAGGGCTAGCACTGGGGCCAACGTCCTGACTTTC.

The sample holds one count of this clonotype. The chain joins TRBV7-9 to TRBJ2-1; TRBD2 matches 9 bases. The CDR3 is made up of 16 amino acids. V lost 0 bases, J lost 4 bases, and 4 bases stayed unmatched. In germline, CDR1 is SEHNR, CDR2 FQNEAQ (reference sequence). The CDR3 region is CASSLARGGAYNEQFF. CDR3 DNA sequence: TGTGCCAGCAGCTTAGCACGCGGGGGGGCTTACAATGAGCAGTTCTTC.

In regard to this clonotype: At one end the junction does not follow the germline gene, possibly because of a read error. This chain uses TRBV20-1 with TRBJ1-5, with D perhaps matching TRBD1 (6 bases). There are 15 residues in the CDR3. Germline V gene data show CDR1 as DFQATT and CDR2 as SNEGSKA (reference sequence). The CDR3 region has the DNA TGCAGTGCTAGAGCGGGGGGGCTCGGCAACCAGCCCCTGCATTTT. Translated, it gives CSARAGGLGNQPLHF.

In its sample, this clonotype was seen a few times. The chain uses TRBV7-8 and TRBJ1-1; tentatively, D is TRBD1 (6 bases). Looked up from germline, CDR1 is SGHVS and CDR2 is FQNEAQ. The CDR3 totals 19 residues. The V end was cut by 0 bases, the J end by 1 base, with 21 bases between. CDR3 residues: CASSLAGVVDSRKNTEAFF. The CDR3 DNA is TGTGCCAGCAGCTTAGCGGGGGTGGTGGACAGTAGGAAGAACACTGAAGCTTTCTTT.

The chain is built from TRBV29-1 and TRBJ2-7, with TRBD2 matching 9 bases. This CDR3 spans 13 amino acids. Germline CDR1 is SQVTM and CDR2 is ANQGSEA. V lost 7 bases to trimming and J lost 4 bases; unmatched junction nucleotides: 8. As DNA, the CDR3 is TGCAGCGGCACAGGGAGCGGGGGGTACGAGCAGTACTTC. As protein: CSGTGSGGYEQYF.

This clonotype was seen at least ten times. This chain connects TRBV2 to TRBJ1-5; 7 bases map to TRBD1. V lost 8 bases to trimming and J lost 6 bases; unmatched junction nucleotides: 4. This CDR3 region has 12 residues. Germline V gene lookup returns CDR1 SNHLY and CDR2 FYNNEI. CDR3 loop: CASQGGPQPQHF. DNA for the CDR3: TGTGCCAGCCAGGGGGGTCCTCAGCCCCAGCATTTT.

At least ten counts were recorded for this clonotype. The CDR3 sequence: CASSRDPERGTQYF. CDR3 coding DNA: TGTGCCAGCAGCCGGGACCCAGAGAGGGGGACCCAGTACTTC. The chain couples TRBV9 to TRBJ2-5; either TRBD1 or TRBD2 may fit D (5 bases each). V was pared by 4 bases and J by 7 bases, with 17 bases between. Germline CDR1 SGDLS, CDR2 YYNGEE. This CDR3 has 14 residues.

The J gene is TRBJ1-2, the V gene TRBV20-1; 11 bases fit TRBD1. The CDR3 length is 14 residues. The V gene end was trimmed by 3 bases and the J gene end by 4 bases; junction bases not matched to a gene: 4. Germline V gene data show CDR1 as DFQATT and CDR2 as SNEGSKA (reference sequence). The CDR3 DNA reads TGCAGTGCTAGTCCGGGACAGGGGGTCTATGGCTACACCTTC. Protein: CSASPGQGVYGYTF.

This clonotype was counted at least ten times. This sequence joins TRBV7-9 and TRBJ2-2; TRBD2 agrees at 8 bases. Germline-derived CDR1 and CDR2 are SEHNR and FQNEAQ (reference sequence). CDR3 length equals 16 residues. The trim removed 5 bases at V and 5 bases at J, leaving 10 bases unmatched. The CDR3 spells CASSPTQTSATGELFF. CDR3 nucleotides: TGTGCCAGCAGCCCGACCCAGACTAGCGCGACCGGGGAGCTGTTTTTT.

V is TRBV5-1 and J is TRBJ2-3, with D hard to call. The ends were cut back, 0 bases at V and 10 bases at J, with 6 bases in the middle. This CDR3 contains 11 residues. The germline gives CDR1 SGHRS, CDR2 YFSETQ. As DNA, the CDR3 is TGCGCCAGCAGCTTGGGTAGATCGCAGTATTTT. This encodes CASSLGRSQYF. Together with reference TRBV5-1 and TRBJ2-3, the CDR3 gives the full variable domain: KAGVTQTPRYLIKTRGQQVTLSCSPISGHRSVSWYQQTPGQGLQFLFEYFSETQRNKGNFPGRFSGRQFSNSRSEMNVSTLELGDSALYLCASSLGRSQYFGPGTRLTVL.

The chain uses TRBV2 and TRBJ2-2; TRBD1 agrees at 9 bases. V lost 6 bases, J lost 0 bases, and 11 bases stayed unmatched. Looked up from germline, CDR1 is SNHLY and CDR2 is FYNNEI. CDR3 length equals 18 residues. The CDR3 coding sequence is TGTGCCAGCAGCCTAACACGTTGGACAGGGGCGAACACCGGGGAGCTGTTTTTT. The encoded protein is CASSLTRWTGANTGELFF.

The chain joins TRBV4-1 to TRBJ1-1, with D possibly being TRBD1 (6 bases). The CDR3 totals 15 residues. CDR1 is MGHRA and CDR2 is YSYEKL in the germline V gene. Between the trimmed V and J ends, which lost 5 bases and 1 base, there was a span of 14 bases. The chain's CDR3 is CASSLVAGENTEAFF. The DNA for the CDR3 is TGCGCCAGCAGCTTGGTTGCAGGGGAGAACACTGAAGCTTTCTTT.

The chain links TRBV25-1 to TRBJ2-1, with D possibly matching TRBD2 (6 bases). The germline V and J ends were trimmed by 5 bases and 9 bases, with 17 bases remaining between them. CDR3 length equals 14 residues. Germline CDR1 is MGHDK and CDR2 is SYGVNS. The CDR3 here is CASSYLGSRGEQFF. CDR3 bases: TGTGCCAGCAGTTACCTAGGGTCGCGGGGTGAGCAGTTCTTC.

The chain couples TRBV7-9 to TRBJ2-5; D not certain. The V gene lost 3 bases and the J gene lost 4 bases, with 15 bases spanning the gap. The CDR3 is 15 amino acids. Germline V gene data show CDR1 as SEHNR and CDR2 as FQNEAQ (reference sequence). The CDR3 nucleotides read TGTGCCAGCAGCTTGCGAAAGGGAAGTGGAGAGACCCAGTACTTC. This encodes CASSLRKGSGETQYF. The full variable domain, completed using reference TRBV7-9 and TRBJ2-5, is DTGVSQNPRHKITKRGQNVTFRCDPISEHNRLYWYRQTLGQGPEFLTYFQNEAQLEKSRLLSDRFSAERPKGSFSTLEIQRTEQGDSAMYLCASSLRKGSGETQYFGPGTRLLVL.